This TCR beta chain was captured by sequencing in a study of cytomegalovirus exposure and HLA in healthy donors. Findings and caveats of the study: Overall, around 160 TCR beta chains were annotated as cytomegalovirus-associated.

Turning to this clone: Antigen: not known.

V lost 3 bases, J lost 1 base, and 16 bases stayed unmatched. Germline V gene data show CDR1 as SGHVS and CDR2 as FQNEAQ. The CDR3 sequence is 19 residues long. Primers for the PCR totalled 60 Vbeta and 13 Jbeta. As originally analysed: A later analysis counted 70 million to 85 million unique TCR beta chains, 10 million to 12 million shared. Only in-frame clones appear in the TCRdb table, and some are missing; sequencing was by immunoSEQ multiplex PCR. That table gives V, J and clone size, and the DNA gave D and trimming. Here the sample table reports 130,000 or so clones. The material sequenced was PBMCs. The J gene is TRBJ2-3, the V gene TRBV7-8; 7 bases align to TRBD2. The sequence derives from a young man in good health and CMV-seronegative. Written as DNA, the CDR3 is TGTGCCAGCAGCTTGCCCCTTGACGGGGGGACCCCAGGCACAGATACGCAGTATTTT. Its translation: CASSLPLDGGTPGTDTQYF.